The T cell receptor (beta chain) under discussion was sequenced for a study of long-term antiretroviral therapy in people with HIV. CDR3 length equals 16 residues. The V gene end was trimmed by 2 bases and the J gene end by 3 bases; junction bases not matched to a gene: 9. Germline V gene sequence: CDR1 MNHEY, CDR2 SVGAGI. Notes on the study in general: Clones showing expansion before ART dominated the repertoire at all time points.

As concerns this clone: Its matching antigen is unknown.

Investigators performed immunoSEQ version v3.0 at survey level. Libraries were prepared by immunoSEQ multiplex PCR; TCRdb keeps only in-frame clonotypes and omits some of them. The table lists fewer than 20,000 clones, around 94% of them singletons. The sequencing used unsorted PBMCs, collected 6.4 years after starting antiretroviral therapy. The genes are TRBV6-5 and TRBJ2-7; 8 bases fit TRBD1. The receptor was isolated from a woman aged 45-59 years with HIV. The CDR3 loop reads CASSYGQGEGSYEQYF. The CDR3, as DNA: TGTGCCAGCAGTTACGGACAGGGAGAGGGTAGCTACGAGCAGTACTTC.